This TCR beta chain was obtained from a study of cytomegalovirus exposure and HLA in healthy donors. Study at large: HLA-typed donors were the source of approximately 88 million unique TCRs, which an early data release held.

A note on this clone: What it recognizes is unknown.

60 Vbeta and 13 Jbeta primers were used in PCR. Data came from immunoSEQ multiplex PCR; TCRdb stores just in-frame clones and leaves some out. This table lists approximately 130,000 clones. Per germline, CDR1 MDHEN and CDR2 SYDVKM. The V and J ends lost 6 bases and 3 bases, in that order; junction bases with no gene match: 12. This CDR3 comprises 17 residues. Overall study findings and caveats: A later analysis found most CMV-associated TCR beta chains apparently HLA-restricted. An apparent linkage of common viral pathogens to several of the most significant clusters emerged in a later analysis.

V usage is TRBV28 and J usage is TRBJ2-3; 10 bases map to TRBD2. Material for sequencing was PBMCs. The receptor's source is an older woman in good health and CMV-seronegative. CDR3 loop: CASSSPASGSLTDTQYF. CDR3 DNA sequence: TGTGCCAGCAGCTCACCCGCTAGCGGGAGTTTGACAGATACGCAGTATTTT.